What follows are 4 T cell receptor beta chains derived from one specimen sequenced in a study of T cells in Graves' hyperthyroidism and ophthalmopathy. What was amplified from RNA transcripts were TCR beta CDR3 regions. First-round RT-PCR targeting the TCR CDR3 was performed with the HTBI primer set. TCRdb independently ran MiXCR on the multiplex PCR reads; one entry per CDR3 protein. The sample lists roughly 800,000 distinct CDR3 sequences; roughly 40% were seen once. Sequenced: blood. These receptors were collected from a man between 18 and 35 years old with Graves' hyperthyroidism.

Remarks on this clonotype: The junction shows a germline mismatch at one end, possibly a read error. This chain links TRBV10-3 with TRBJ1-1, with 7 bases matching TRBD1. The CDR3 totals 13 residues. Germline assignment: CDR1 ENHRY and CDR2 SYGVKD. The CDR3 sequence: CASSLTGEAEAFF. CDR3 sequence (DNA): TGTGCCAGCAGTTTAACAGGGGAAGCTGAAGCTTTCTTT.

This clonotype was seen many times. The rearrangement links TRBV11-2 to TRBJ2-2; TRBD2 agrees at 9 bases. CDR1 and CDR2 from the germline V gene are SGHAT and FQNNGV. V lost 8 bases, J lost 1 base, and 5 bases stayed unmatched. CDR3 length: 15 residues. This CDR3 reads CASARLAVNTGELFF. The CDR3 region has the DNA TGTGCCAGCGCGAGACTAGCGGTGAACACCGGGGAGCTGTTTTTT.

This sequence joins TRBV10-3 and TRBJ1-2; maybe TRBD1 (5 bases). The V gene's germline CDR1 is ENHRY and CDR2 SYGVKD. Trimming pared 2 bases from V and 8 bases from J, leaving 12 bases between. This CDR3 region has 13 residues. The CDR3 DNA follows: TGTGCCATCAGTGAGATAGGGACTAGCGGCTACACCTTC. Residues: CAISEIGTSGYTF.

The chain links TRBV29-1 to TRBJ1-2; 7 bases are shared with TRBD1. The germline V gene encodes CDR1 SQVTM and CDR2 ANQGSEA. V dropped 7 bases and J dropped 2; count of bases not matched to a gene: 7. The CDR3 covers 13 residues. CDR3 sequence (DNA): TGCAGCGCCGCAGGGGGTGGCAACTATGGCTACACCTTC. This sequence encodes CSAAGGGNYGYTF.